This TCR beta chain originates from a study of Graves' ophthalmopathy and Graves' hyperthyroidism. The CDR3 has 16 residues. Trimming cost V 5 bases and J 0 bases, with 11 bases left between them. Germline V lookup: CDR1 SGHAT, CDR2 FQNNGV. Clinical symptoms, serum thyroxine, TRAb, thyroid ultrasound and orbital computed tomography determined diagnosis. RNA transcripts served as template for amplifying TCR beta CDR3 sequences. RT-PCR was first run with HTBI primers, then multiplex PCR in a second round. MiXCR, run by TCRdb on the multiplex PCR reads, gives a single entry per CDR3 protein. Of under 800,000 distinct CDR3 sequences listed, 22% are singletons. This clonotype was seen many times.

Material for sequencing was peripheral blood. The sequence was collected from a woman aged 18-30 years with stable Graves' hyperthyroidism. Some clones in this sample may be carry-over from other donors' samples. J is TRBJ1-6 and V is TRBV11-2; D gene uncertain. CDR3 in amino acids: CASSDAGVSYNSPLHF. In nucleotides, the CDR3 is TGTGCCAGCAGCGACGCTGGGGTCTCCTATAATTCACCCCTCCACTTT.